The next 11 T cell receptor beta chains were all read from a single sample in a study of monozygotic twins with cystic fibrosis. TCRdb's table, derived via immunoSEQ multiplex PCR, lists solely in-frame clones and lacks some. The sample yields about 14,000 clones, around 93% seen once. Sequenced: blood. The receptors were sampled from a girl aged 2 to 9 with cystic fibrosis.

The chain uses TRBV5-4 and TRBJ2-2; D uncertain. Trimming pared 4 bases from V and 3 bases from J, leaving 13 bases between. The CDR3 length is 15 residues. Per the germline V gene, CDR1 is SGHNT and CDR2 is YYREEE (reference sequence). CDR3 protein: CASSPEPFYTGELFF. The DNA of the CDR3 is TGTGCCAGCAGCCCGGAGCCCTTTTACACCGGGGAGCTGTTTTTT.

This clone was recorded only once. The chain is built from TRBV6-1 and TRBJ1-5, with D tentatively TRBD1 (6 bases). The CDR3 loop spans 15 amino acids. Germline CDR1 is MNHNS and CDR2 is SASEGT. V gave up 3 bases and J gave up 4 bases, with 13 bases separating them. The CDR3 DNA is TGTGCCAGCAGTGAGATGGACAGAAGTAATCAGCCCCAGCATTTT. It translates to CASSEMDRSNQPQHF.

This clone was recorded once. The chain employs TRBV7-2 and TRBJ1-5; D is perhaps TRBD1 (5 bases). The CDR3 spans 15 residues. V was cut by 6 bases and J by 0 bases, with 12 bases left in between. Per germline, CDR1 SGHTA and CDR2 FQGNSA. The CDR3 sequence is CASSNGHHSNQPQHF. CDR3 DNA sequence: TGTGCCAGCAGTAATGGACATCATAGCAATCAGCCCCAGCATTTT.

The V and J genes are TRBV7-9 and TRBJ2-3, with D hard to call. From germline, CDR1 is SEHNR and CDR2 FQNEAQ (reference sequence). Trimming shortened V by 5 bases and J by 2 bases, and 2 bases separated the two germline ends. CDR3 length: 11 amino acids. In DNA form, the CDR3 reads TGTGCCAGCAGCGCCACAGATACGCAGTATTTT. Translated: CASSATDTQYF.

The V gene is TRBV27, the J gene TRBJ2-5; TRBD2 aligns across 9 bases. This CDR3 spans 16 amino acids. The germline V gene encodes CDR1 MNHEY and CDR2 SMNVEV (reference sequence). With V trimmed by 5 bases and J by 4 bases, 11 bases remained unmatched. CDR3 DNA sequence: TGTGCCAGCAGTCACGCCCTAGCGGGAATCGGAGAGACCCAGTACTTC. It yields the protein CASSHALAGIGETQYF.

This clone was picked up a small number of times. In nucleotides, the CDR3 is TGCGCCAGCAATCGGGACAGGAACACTGAAGCTTTCTTT. It is translated as CASNRDRNTEAFF. The chain couples TRBV4-1 to TRBJ1-1; 7 nucleotides agree with TRBD1. After removal of 7 bases from V and 1 base from J, the junction contained 3 bases not matched to a gene. The CDR3 contains 13 residues. Germline CDR1 reads MGHRA; CDR2 reads YSYEKL.

This chain links TRBV27 with TRBJ2-2, with TRBD1 matching over 8 bases. V trimming: 5 bases; J trimming: 5 bases; junction bases outside the gene matches: 10. Germline CDR1 and CDR2: MNHEY and SMNVEV (reference sequence). This CDR3 is built from 16 residues. In nucleotides, the CDR3 is TGTGCCAGCAGTGATGGACAGGGTCTATTGACCGGGGAGCTGTTTTTT. This translates into CASSDGQGLLTGELFF.

The chain has TRBV6-5 and TRBJ2-1; D unclear. CDR1 and CDR2 from the germline V gene are MNHEY and SVGAGI. The V gene lost 0 bases and the J gene lost 0 bases, with 9 bases spanning the gap. The CDR3 totals 16 residues. CDR3 sequence (DNA): TGTGCCAGCAGTTACTCGAACCCGGGCTCCTACAATGAGCAGTTCTTC. It is translated as CASSYSNPGSYNEQFF.

This clone was counted once. V gene TRBV6-6 combines with J gene TRBJ2-5; D gene unclear. CDR3 length: 15 amino acids. CDR1 and CDR2 from the germline V gene are MNHNY and SVGAGI (reference sequence). The ends were cut back, 0 bases at V and 2 bases at J, with 10 bases in the middle. For the CDR3, the DNA is TGTGCCAGCAGTTACTCCAGAGCGAGACAAGAGACCCAGTACTTC. Translating gives CASSYSRARQETQYF.

The rearrangement uses TRBV5-4 and TRBJ2-7, with TRBD1 identical over 8 bases. Germline V CDR1 and CDR2: SGHNT, YYREEE (reference sequence). This CDR3 has 16 residues. Trimming at V came to 0 bases and at J to 4 bases, leaving 9 bases not matched to a gene. The CDR3 loop is CASSLEGRDRTYEQYF. The DNA for the CDR3 is TGTGCCAGCAGCTTGGAAGGACGGGACAGGACTTACGAGCAGTACTTC.

V and J are TRBV14 and TRBJ2-2, with D tentatively TRBD2 (5 bases). The CDR3 has 17 amino acids. The germline V gene encodes CDR1 SGHDN and CDR2 FVKESK. Trimming pared 3 bases from V and 1 base from J, leaving 15 bases between. CDR3 coding DNA: TGTGCCAGCAGCCACAGTGGGAGACTGAAGAACACCGGGGAGCTGTTTTTT. Translated, it gives CASSHSGRLKNTGELFF. Full variable domain (outside the CDR3, taken from reference TRBV14 and TRBJ2-2): EAGVTQFPSHSVIEKGQTVTLRCDPISGHDNLYWYRRVMGKEIKFLLHFVKESKQDESGMPNNRFLAERTGGTYSTLKVQPAELEDSGVYFCASSHSGRLKNTGELFFGEGSRLTVL.